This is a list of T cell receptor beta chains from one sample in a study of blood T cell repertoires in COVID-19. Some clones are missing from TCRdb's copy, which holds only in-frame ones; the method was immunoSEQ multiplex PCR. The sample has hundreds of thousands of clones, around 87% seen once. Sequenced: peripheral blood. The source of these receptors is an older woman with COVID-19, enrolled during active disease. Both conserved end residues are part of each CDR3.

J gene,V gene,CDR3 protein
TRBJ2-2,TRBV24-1,CATSDLSGAYTGELFF
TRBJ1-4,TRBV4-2,CASSQPMTAPNEKLFF
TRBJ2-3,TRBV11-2,CASRLITSAGKDTQYF
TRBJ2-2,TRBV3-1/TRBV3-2,CASSHNGQNTGELFF
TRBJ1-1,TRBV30,CAWILYRARSEAFF
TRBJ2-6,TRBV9,CASSVSSGANVLTF
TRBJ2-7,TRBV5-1,CASSSQGAYEQYF
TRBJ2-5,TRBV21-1,CASSKRVQDLAGGQETQYF
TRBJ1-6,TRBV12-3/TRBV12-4,CASSSQVSPLHF
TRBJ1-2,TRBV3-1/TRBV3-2,CASSQTGGNYGYTF
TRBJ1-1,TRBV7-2,CASSNRRGTEAFF
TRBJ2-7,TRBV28,CASSLWAGPNTYEQYF
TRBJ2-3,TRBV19,CASTNQASSTDTQYF
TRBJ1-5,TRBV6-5,CASRDRPGGNQPQHF
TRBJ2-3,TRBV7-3,CASSLTGLGTDTQYF
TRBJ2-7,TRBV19,CASSPLGQGPSEQYF
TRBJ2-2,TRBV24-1,CATSDSGVSRSGELFF
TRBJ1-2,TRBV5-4,CAPQGAVNGYTF
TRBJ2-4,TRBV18,CASSPLGRLAKNIQYF
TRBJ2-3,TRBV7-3,CASSFYRGRRDTQYF
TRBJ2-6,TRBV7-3,CASSLVFTGQGSGANVLTF
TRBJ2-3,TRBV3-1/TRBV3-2,CASSQVRGDTQYF
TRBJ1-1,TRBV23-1,CASRTDRGRGNTEAFF
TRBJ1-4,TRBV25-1,CASSESPQFEKLFF
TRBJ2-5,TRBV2,CASAIGTERETQYF